This T cell receptor beta chain came from a study of type 1 and type 2 diabetes patients listed by TCRdb under 2016. For the wider study: Ten or so type 1 diabetes patients, a few type 2 diabetes patients and roughly 6 nondiabetic controls were recruited in China to form the cohort. Across the study, CD4+ and CD8+ T cells were positively selected from PBMCs using CD4 or CD8 MicroBeads on MACS columns. Altogether, approximately 20 million paired-end reads were produced across the whole study. The study profiled TCRbeta repertoires by high-throughput sequencing to compare type 1 diabetes, type 2 diabetes and nondiabetic individuals. Type 2 diabetes patients were included as a disease comparison group for the type 1 diabetes patients. Similar V gene usage was observed when roughly 20-cycle and roughly 25-cycle amplification were compared, suggesting similar primer efficiencies and random PCR bias. TCRbeta libraries were sequenced paired-end on Illumina HiSeq 2000 or MiSeq instruments. On the study overall, not on this receptor specifically: Type 2 diabetes repertoires showed high diversity, significantly greater than type 1 diabetes repertoires in both CD4+ and CD8+ T cells. Since just a limited number of T2D and control samples were sequenced, some T1D-only HECs might also appear in more T2D or control samples. Study groups were not matched for age and gender, which possibly biased interpretation. Highly correlated V and J gene usage patterns were observed for type 2 diabetes and control samples, with an average of roughly 0.97 between samples. Only a few highly-expanded CD4+ clones (median one) were found in type 2 diabetes patients, and these clones made up a median roughly 3.6% of reads.

V loses 3 bases of germline sequence and J loses 5 bases, and the interval between the two ends is 17 bases. CDR1 is given as LNHDA and CDR2 as SQIVND, both from the germline V gene (reference sequence). The CDR3 starts with the cysteine, ends with the phenylalanine, and has 15 residues. Solely the CDR3 DNA is kept, with 45 bases framed from the first base. This clonotype was seen only a few times. Its antigen has not been determined. No clone much larger than this one lies a single base away; base qualities are absent. All diabetic patients met standard classification criteria for type 1 or type 2 diabetes, with glucose and C-peptide assessed by WHO-recommended methods. Donors with other autoimmune diseases or infections within the previous four weeks were excluded from participation. From each participant, around 10 milliliters of peripheral blood were collected. LymphoPrep density separation was used to isolate PBMCs.

The sequencing machine was an Illumina MiSeq. Genomic DNA from sorted T cell subsets was used as template for TCRbeta CDR3 amplification. Multiplex PCR with 30 forward and 13 reverse primers amplified the TCRbeta CDR3 region. After the PCR products were purified with AMPure XP beads, a second PCR of 20 to 30 cycles was run to add indices and adaptors. Before sequencing, the QIAquick Gel Extraction Kit was used to gel-purify the libraries. The authors processed their data as follows. Paired-end reads were merged with FLASH and aligned to IMGT V, D and J germline references using IgBLAST. Reads with less than 70% alignment identity to germline references were removed, leaving approximately 11 million reads across the study. IMGT definitions were followed to assign CDR3 boundaries, reading frame and productivity. Highly-expanded clones were defined as clones at or above 1% of reads, and diversity was measured by normalized Shannon entropy. Unpaired two-tailed t-tests were used to test for differences in Shannon entropy between groups. TCRdb trimmed public reads at Q25 via fastp, called clones via MiXCR and kept in-frame beta chains. CDR3 protein sequences are deduplicated, and each keeps its most common genes and DNA. TCRdb, rather than the study authors, made the V and J calls. Present in this sample are 280,000 or so distinct CDR3 sequences, roughly 50% of which were seen just once. The ten biggest clones cover roughly an eighth of the sample.

Sequenced input: peripheral blood mononuclear cells (PBMCs). The clonotype originates from a man younger than 30 with type 2 diabetes. In this chain, TRBV19 is recombined with TRBJ2-7; TRBD2 is perhaps the D gene, given 6 matching bases. The encoded CDR3 is CASSMVRGILDEQYF. In nucleotides, the sequence is TGTGCCAGTAGTATGGTACGCGGGATTTTGGACGAGCAGTACTTC.